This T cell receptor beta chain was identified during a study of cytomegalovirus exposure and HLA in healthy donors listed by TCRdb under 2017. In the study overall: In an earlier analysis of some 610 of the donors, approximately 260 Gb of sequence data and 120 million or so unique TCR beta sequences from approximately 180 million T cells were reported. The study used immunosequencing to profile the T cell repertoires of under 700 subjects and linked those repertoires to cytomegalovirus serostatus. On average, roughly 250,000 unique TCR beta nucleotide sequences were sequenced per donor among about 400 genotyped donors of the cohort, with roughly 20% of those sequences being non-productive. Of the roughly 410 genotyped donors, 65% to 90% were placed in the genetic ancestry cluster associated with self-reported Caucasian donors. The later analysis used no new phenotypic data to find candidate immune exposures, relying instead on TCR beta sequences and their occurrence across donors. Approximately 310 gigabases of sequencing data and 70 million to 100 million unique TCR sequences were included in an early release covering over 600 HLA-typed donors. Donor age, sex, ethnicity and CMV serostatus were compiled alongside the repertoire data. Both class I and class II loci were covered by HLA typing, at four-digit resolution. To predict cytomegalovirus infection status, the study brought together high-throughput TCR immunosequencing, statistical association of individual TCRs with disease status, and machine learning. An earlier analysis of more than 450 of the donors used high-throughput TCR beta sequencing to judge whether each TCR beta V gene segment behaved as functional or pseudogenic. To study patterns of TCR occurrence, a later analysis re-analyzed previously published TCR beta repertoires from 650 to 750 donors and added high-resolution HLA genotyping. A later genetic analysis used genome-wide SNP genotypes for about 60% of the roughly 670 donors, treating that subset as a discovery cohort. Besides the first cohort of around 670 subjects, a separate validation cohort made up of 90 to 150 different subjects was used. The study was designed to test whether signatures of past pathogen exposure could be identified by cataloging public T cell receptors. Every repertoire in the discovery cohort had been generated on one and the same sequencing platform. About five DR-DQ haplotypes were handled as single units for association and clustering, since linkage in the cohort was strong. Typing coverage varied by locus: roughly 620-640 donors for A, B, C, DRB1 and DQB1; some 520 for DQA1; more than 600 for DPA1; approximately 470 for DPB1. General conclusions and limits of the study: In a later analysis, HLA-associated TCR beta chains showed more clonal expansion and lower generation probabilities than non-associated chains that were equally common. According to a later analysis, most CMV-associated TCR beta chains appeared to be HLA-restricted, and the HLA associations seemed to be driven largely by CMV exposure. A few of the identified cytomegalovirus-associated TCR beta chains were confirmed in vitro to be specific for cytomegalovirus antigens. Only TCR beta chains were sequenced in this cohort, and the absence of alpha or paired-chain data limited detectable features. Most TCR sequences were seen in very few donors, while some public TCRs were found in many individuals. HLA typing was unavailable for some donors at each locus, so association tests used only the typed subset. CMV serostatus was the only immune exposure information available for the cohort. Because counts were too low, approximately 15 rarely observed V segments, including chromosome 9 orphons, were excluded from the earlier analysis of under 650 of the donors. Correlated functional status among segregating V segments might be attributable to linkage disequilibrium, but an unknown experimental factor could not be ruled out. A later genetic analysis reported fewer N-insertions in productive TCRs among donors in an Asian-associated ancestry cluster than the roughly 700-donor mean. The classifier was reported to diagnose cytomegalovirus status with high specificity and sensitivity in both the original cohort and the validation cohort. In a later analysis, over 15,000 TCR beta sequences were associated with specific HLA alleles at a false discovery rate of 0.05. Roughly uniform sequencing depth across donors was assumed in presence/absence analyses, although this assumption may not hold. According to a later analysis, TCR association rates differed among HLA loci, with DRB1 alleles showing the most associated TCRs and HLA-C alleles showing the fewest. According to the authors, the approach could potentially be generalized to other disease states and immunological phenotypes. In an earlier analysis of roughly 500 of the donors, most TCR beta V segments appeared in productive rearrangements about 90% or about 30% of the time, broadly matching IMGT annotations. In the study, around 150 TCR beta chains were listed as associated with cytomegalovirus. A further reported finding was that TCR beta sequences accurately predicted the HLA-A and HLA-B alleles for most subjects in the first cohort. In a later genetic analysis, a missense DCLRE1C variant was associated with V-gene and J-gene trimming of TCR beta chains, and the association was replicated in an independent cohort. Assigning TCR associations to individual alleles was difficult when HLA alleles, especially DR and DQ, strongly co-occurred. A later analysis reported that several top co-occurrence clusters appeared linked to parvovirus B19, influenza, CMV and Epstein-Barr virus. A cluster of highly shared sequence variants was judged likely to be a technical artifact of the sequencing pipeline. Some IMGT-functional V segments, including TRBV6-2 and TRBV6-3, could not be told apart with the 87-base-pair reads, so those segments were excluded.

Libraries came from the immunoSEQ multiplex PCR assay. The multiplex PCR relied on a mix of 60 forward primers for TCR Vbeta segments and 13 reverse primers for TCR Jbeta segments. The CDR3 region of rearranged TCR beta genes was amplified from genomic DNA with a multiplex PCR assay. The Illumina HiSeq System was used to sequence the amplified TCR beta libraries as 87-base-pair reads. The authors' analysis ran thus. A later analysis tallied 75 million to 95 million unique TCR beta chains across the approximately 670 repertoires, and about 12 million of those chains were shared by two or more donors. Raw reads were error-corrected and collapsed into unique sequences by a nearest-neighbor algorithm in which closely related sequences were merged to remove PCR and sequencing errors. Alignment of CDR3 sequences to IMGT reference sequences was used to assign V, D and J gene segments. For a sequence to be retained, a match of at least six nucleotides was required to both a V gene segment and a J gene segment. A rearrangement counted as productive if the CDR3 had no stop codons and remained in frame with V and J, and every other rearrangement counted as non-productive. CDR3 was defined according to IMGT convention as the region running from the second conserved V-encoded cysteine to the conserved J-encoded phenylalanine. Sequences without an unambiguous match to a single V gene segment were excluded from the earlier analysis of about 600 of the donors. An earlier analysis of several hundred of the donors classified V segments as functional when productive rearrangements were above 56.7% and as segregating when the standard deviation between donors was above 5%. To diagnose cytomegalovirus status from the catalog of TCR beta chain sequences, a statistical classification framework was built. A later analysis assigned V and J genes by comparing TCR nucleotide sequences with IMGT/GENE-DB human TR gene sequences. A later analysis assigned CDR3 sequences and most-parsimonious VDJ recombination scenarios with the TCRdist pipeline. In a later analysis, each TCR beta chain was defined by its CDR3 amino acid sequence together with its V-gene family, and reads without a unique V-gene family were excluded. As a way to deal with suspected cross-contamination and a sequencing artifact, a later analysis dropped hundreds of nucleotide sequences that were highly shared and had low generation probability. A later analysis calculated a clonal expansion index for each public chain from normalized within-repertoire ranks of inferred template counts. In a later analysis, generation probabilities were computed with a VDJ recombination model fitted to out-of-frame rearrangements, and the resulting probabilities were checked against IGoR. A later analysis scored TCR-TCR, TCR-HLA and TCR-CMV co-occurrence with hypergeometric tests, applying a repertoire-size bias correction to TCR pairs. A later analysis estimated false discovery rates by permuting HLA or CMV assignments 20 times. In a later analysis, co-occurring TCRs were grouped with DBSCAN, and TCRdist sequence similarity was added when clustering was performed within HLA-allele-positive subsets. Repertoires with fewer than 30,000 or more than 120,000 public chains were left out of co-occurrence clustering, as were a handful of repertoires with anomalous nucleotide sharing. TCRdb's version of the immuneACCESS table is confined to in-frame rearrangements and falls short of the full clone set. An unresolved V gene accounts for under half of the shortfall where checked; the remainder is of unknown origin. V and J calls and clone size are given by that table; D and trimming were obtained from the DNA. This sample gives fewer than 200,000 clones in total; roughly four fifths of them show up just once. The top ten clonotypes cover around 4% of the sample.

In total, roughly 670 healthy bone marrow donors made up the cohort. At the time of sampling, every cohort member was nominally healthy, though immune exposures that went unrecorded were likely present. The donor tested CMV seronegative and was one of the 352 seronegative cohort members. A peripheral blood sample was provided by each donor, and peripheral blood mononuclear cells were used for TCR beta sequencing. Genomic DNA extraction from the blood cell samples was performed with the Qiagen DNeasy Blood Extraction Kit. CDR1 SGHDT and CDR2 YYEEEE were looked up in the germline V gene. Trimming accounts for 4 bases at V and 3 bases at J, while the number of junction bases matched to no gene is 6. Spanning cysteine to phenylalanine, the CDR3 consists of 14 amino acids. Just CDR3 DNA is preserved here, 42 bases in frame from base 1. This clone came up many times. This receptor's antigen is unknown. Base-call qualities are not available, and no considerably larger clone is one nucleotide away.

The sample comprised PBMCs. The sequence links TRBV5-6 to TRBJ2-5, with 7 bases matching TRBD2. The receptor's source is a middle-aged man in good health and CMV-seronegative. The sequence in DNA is TGTGCCAGCAGCCGGTGGGCGGGGGAAGAGACCCAGTACTTC. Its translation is CASSRWAGEETQYF.